This TCR beta chain originates from a study of OX40 agonist ivuxolimab in advanced cancers. Overall study results and limits: What antigens the expanded peripheral T cells recognized was never established.

For this clone: Antigen unknown.

TCRdb's table, derived via immunoSEQ multiplex PCR, lists solely in-frame clones and lacks some. The sample records about 95,000 clones, roughly 88% being singletons. Prior autoimmune disease or systemic immunosuppression barred patients. Germline V lookup: CDR1 SGHTA, CDR2 FQGNSA. V shed 5 bases and J shed 10 bases, with 18 bases lying between them. The CDR3 extends over 15 amino acids. The sequence was obtained from an adult with an advanced solid tumor such as melanoma, head and neck, liver or kidney cancer. The chain combines TRBV7-2 with TRBJ1-6; D is perhaps TRBD1 (6 bases). Sample: CD4+ or CD8+ T cells sorted from blood, taken in a trial of the OX40 agonist ivuxolimab. CDR3 residues: CASSGDRRATSPLHF. DNA of the CDR3: TGTGCCAGCAGCGGAGACAGGCGGGCAACATCACCCCTCCACTTT.